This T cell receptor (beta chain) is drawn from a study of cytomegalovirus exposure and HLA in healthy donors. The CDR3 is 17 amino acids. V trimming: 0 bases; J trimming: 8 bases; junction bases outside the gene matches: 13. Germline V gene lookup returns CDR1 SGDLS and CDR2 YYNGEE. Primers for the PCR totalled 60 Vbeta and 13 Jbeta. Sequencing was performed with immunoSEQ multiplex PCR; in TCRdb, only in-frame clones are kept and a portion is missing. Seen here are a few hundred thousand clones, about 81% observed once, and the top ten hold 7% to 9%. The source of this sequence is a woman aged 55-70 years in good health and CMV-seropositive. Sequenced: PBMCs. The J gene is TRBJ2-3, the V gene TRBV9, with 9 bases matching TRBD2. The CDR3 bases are TGTGCCAGCAGCGTAGCTCTAGCGGGGCTAGCGGACGGTACGCAGTATTTT. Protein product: CASSVALAGLADGTQYF.